The source of this T cell receptor beta chain is a study of graft-versus-host responses after intestinal transplantation. Findings of the study overall: GvH clones detected in recipient marrow included some appearing first in ileum or blood.

Libraries were prepared by immunoSEQ multiplex PCR; TCRdb keeps only in-frame clonotypes and omits some of them. The sample lists 6,500 to 10,000 clones; approximately 33% were seen once. Trimming removed 4 bases from V and 4 bases from J; junction bases left unmatched: 8. CDR1 is SNHLY, CDR2 FYNNEI, per germline. The CDR3 extends over 18 amino acids. 200,000 CFSE-labeled responder cells were plated with 200,000 irradiated, violet-dye-labeled stimulator cells. This clone is medium-sized. The receptor comes from a human patient who received an intestinal transplant. The chain uses TRBV2 and TRBJ2-1, with TRBD2 identical over 15 bases. The source was alloreactive CD4+ T cells from a mixed lymphocyte reaction culture, collected before intestinal transplant. The sample's subset: CFSE-low proliferating T cells sorted from roughly six-day pre-transplant mixed lymphocyte reaction (GvH or HvG direction). CDR3 loop: CASSAPGLAGGRYNEQFF. The CDR3 DNA sequence: TGTGCCAGCAGTGCCCCGGGACTAGCGGGGGGCCGATACAATGAGCAGTTCTTC.